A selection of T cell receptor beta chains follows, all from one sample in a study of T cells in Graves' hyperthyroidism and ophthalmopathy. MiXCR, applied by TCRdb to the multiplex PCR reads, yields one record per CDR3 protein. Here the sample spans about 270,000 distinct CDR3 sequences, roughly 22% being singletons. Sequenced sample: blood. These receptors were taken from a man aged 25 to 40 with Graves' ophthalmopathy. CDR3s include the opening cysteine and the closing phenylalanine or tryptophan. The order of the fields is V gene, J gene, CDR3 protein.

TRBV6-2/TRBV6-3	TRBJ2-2	CASSYRLTSGTNTGELFF
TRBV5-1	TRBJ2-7	CASSLEGVRYEQYF
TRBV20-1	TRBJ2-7	CSARGTGGFSYEQYF
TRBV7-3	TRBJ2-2	CASSRTGDEGELFF
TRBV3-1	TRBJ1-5	CASSRSGSSGQPQHF
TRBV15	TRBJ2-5	CATSRDWAGGVETQYF
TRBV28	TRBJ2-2	CASSIAGTTGELFF
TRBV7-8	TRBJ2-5	CASSLKNTGTGLSPNF
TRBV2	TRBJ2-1	CASSITGTTNNEQFF
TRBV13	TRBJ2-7	CASRSGQGMEEQYF
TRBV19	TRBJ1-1	CASSIVNTEAFF
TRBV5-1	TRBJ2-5	CASSPGGSGQETQYF
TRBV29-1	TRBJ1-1	CSASAGGTEAFF
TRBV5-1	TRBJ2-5	CASSLGEAKQETQYF
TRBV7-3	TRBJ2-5	CASSSGLRGSQETQYF
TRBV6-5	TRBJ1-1	CASSYRAGRATEAFF
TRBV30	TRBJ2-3	CAWSVGTSDSTDTQYF
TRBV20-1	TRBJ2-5	CSARDSGTSIQVTQYF
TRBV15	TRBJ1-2	CATSRTGYGYTF
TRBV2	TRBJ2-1	CASSEERNEQFF
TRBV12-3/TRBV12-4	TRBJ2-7	CASSFIAGGHYEQYF
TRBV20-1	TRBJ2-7	CSVLPTSGKKQYF
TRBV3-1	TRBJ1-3	CASSRWQGDSGNTIYF
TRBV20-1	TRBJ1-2	CSARDRMAGSLIGYTF
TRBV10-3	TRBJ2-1	CAISDAGEQFF
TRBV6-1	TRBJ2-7	CASRSGGRGSEQYF
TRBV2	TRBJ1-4	CASRWGSGNEKLFF
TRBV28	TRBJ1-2	CASSPTGGFLYGYTF
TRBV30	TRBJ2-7	CASQKWTGKVGQYF
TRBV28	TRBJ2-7	CASTPAQGEQYF
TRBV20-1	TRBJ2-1	CSAREATNPYNEQFF
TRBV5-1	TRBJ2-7	CASSRDIDYEQYF
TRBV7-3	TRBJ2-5	CASSPRPSVQETQYF
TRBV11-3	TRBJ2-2	CASSLVQGPGELFF
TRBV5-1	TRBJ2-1	CASSLSLAGGQNEQFF
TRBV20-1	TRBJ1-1	CSARGADTEAFF
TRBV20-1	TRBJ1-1	CSATGIMNTEAFF
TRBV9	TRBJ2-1	CASSGEQSSYNEQFF
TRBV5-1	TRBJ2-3	CASSISGRGDTQYF
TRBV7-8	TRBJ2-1	CASSTIAGGYPNEQFF
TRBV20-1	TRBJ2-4	CSARDAGGQQNIQYF
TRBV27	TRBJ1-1	CASSQNRNTEAFF